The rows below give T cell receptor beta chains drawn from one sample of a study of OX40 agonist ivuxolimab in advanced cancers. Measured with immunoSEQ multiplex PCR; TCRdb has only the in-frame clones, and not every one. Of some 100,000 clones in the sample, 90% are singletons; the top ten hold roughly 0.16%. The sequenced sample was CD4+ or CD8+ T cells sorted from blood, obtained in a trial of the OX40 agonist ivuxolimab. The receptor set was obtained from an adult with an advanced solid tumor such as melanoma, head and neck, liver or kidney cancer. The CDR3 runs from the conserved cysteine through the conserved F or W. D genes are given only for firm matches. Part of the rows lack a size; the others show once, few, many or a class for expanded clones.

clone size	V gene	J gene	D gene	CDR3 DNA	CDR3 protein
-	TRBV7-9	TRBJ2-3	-	TGTGCCAGCAGCTCGCCACGATGGGCAGATACGCAGTATTTT	CASSSPRWADTQYF
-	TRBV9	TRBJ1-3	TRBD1	TGTGCCAGCAGCGTGGGGGGACAGGGATTAAACACCATATATTTT	CASSVGGQGLNTIYF
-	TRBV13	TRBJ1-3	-	TGTGCCAGCAGCTTAGTTAGGAACACCATATATTTT	CASSLVRNTIYF
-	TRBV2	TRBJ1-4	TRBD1	TGTGCCAGCAGTGAAGTTGGGACAGGGCGGGAAAAACTGTTTTTT	CASSEVGTGREKLFF
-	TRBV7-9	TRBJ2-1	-	TGTGCCAGCTCGGGGGTACCCTACAATGAGCAGTTCTTC	CASSGVPYNEQFF
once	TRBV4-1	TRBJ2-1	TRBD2	TGCGCCAGCCGTCAGGCGGGAGGGCCTTATGAGCAGTTCTTC	CASRQAGGPYEQFF
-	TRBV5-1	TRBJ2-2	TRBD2	TGCGCCAGCAGCCCCCGGACTAGCGGGGGTCTCACCGGGGAGCTGTTTTTT	CASSPRTSGGLTGELFF
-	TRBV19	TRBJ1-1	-	TGTGCCAGTAGTGCCCGGGCCGTATTTCCCACTGAAGCTTTCTTT	CASSARAVFPTEAFF
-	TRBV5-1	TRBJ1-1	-	TGCGCCAGCAGCTCCGGGGCGTCGAACACTGAAGCTTTCTTT	CASSSGASNTEAFF
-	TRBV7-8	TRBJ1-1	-	TGTGCCAGCAGCTTACCGGGACAGAACACTGAAGCTTTCTTT	CASSLPGQNTEAFF
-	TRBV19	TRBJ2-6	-	TGTGCCAGTAGTATAGAGGGCAGCTCTGGGGCCAACGTCCTGACTTTC	CASSIEGSSGANVLTF